The present T cell receptor (beta chain) was sequenced within a study of blood T cell repertoires in COVID-19. Study in general: COVID-19 samples from acute and convalescent phases originated in the United States, Italy and Spain. Nucleic acid was either cDNA or gDNA, and it came from T cells, B-cell-depleted T cells, or PBMCs.

This clone was seen a handful of times. This CDR3 has 14 amino acids. The germline gives CDR1 MDHEN, CDR2 SYDVKM. Trimming cost V 8 bases and J 5 bases; bases outside gene matches: 6. Original processing methods: Amplifying reference gene primers gave estimates of nucleated cell counts. Sequencing was performed with immunoSEQ multiplex PCR; in TCRdb, only in-frame clones are kept and a portion is missing. The V and J calls and clone size are taken from that table; D and trimming were inferred from the DNA. Of approximately 250,000 clones listed, 65% to 90% are singletons. The rearrangement joins TRBV28 to TRBJ1-6, with 7 bases fitting TRBD1. Material: peripheral blood. The clonotype comes from a man aged 35 to 55 who had recovered from COVID-19. The CDR3 DNA is TGTGCCAGCGAGGGACAGCTCCATAATTCACCCCTCCACTTT. It translates to CASEGQLHNSPLHF. Full variable domain (outside the CDR3, taken from reference TRBV28 and TRBJ1-6): DVKVTQSSRYLVKRTGEKVFLECVQDMDHENMFWYRQDPGLGLRLIYFSYDVKMKEKGDIPEGYSVSREKKERFSLILESASTNQTSMYLCASEGQLHNSPLHFGNGTRLTVT.